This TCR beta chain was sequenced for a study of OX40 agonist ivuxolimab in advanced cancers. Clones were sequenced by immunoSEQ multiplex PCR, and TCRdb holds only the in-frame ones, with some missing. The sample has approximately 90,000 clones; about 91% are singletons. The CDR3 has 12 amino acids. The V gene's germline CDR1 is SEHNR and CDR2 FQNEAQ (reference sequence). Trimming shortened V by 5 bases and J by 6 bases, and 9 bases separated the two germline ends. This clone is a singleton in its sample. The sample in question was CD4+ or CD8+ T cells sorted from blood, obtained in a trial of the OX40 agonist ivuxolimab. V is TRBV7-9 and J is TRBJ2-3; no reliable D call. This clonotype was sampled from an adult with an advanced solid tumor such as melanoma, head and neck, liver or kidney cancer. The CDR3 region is CASSPPPDTQYF. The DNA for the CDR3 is TGTGCCAGCAGCCCCCCCCCGGATACGCAGTATTTT.